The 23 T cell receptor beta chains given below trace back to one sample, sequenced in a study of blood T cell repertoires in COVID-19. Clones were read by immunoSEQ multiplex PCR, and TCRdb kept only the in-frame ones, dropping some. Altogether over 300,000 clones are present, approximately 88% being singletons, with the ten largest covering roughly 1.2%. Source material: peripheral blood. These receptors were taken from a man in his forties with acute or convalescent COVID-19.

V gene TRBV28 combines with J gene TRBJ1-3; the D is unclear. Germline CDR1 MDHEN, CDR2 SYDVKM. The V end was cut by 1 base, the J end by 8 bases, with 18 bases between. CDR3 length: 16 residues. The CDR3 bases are TGTGCCAGCAGTTTATTAGCGGGTGAACCCGGGGACACCATATATTTT. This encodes CASSLLAGEPGDTIYF.

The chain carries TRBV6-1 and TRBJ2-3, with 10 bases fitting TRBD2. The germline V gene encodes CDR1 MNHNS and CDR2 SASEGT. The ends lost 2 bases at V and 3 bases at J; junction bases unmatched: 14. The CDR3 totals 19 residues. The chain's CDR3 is CASSELAGDWGLGTDTQYF. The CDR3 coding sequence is TGTGCCAGCAGTGAACTAGCGGGAGATTGGGGGCTCGGGACAGATACGCAGTATTTT.

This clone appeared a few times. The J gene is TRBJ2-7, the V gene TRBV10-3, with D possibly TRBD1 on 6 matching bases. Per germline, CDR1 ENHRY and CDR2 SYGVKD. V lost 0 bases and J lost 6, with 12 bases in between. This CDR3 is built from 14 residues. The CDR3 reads CAISESLQGLEQYF. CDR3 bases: TGTGCCATCAGTGAGTCACTACAGGGTCTCGAGCAGTACTTC.

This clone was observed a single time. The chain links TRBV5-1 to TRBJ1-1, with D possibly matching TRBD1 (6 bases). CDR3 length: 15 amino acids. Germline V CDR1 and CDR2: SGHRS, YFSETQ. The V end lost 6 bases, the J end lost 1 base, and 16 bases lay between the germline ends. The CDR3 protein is CASKNTGTTNTEAFF. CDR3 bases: TGCGCCAGCAAAAATACCGGGACAACGAACACTGAAGCTTTCTTT.

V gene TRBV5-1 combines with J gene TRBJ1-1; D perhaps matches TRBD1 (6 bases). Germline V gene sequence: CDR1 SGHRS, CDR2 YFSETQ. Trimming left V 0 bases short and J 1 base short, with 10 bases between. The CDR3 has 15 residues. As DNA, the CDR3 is TGCGCCAGCAGCTTGGAACAGGGCCCGAACACTGAAGCTTTCTTT. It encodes CASSLEQGPNTEAFF.

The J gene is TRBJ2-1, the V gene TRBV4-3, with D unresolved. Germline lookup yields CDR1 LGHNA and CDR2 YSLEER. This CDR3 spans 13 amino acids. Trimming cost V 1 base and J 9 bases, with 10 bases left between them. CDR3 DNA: TGCGCCAGCAGCCAAGGATTTGGCCTTGAGCAGTTCTTC. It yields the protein CASSQGFGLEQFF.

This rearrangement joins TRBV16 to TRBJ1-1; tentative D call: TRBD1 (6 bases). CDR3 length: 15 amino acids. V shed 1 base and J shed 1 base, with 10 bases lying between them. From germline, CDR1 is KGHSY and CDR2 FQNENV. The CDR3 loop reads CASSQLARGNTEAFF. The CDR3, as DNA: TGTGCCAGCAGCCAATTGGCCAGGGGGAACACTGAAGCTTTCTTT.

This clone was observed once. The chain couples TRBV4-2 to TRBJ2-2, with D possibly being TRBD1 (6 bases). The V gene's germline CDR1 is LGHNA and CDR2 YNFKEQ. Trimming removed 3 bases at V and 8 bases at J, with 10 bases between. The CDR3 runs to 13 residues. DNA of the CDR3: TGTGCCAGCAGCCAGGCTGACAGGGGGGAGCTGTTTTTT. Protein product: CASSQADRGELFF.

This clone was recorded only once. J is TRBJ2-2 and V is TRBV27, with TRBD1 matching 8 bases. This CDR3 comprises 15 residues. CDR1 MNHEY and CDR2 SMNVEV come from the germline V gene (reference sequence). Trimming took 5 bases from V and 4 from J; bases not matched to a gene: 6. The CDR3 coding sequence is TGTGCCAGCAGTACAGGACAGGGTGGCACCGGGGAGCTGTTTTTT. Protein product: CASSTGQGGTGELFF.

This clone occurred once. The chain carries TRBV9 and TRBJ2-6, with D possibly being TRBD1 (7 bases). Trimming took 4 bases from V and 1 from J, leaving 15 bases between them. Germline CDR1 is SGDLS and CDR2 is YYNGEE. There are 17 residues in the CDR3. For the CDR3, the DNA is TGTGCCAGCAGCCCTCAACAGGGGAGGTCTGGGGCCAACGTCCTGACTTTC. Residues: CASSPQQGRSGANVLTF.

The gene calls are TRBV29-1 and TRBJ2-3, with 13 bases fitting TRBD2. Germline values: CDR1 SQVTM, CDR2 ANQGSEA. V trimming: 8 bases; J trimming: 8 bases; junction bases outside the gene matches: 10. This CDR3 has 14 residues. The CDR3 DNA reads TGCAGCATACGGACTAGCGGGAGATGGGGTACGCAGTATTTT. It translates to CSIRTSGRWGTQYF.

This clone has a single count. DNA of the CDR3: TGTGCCACCAGTGCCTCAAGGCCTAGCGGGAGCGGTGAGCAGTTCTTC. Translation gives CATSASRPSGSGEQFF. This chain uses TRBV24-1 with TRBJ2-1; 10 bases line up with TRBD2. Germline lookup yields CDR1 KGHDR and CDR2 SFDVKD. Losses at the gene ends were 5 bases for V and 9 bases for J; bases not matched to a gene: 12. The CDR3 has 16 residues.

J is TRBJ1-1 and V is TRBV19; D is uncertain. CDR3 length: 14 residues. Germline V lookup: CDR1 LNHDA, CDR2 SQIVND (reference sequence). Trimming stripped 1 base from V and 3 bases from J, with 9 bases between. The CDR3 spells CASSIAAGHTEAFF. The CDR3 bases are TGTGCCAGTAGTATAGCCGCCGGTCACACTGAAGCTTTCTTT.

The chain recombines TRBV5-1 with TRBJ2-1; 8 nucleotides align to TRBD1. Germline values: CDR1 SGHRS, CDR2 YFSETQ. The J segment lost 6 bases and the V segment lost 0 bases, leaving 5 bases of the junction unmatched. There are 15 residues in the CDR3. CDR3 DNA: TGCGCCAGCAGCTTGGTCAGGGGGCTCCCCAATGAGCAGTTCTTC. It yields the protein CASSLVRGLPNEQFF.

The CDR3 nucleotides are TGTGCCAGCAGCTTAGCGTGGTCGCAAGCCCTACTTGAGCAGTACTTC. This gives the protein CASSLAWSQALLEQYF. The chain carries TRBV7-2 and TRBJ2-7; D is ambiguous. The germline V gene has CDR1 SGHTA and CDR2 FQGNSA. V lost 0 bases, J lost 7 bases, and 19 bases lay in between. The CDR3 extends over 16 amino acids.

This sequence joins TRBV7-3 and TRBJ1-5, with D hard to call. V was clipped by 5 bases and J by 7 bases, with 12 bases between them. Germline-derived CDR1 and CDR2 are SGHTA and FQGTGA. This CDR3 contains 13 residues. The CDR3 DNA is TGTGCCAGCAGCCCCATTGGTGGCCAGCCCCAGCATTTT. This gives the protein CASSPIGGQPQHF.

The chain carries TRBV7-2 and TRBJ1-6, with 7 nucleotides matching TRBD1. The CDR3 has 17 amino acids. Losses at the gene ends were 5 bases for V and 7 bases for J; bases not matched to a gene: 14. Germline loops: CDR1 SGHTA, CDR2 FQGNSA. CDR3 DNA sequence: TGTGCCAGCAGCCTGACCCGGGACAGTTCGGAAAATTCACCCCTCCACTTT. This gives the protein CASSLTRDSSENSPLHF.

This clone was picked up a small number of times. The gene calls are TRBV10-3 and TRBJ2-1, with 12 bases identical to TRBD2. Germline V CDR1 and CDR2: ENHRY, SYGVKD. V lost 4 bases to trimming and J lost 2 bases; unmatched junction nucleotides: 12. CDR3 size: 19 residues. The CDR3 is CAISGRLAGDIGTYNEQFF. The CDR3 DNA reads TGTGCCATCAGTGGAAGACTAGCGGGGGACATTGGGACCTACAATGAGCAGTTCTTC.

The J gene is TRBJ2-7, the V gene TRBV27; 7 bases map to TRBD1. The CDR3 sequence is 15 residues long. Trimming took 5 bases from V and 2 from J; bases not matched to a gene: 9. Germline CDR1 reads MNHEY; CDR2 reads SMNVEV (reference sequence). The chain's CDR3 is CASSPRDRQPYEQYF. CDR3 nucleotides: TGTGCCAGCAGTCCCCGGGACAGACAACCCTACGAGCAGTACTTC.

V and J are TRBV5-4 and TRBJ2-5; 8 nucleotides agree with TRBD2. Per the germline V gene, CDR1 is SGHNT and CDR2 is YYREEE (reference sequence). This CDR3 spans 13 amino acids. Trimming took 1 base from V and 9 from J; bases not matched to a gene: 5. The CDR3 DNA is TGTGCCAGCAGCTTGACTAGCGGTCGTCCCCAGTACTTC. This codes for CASSLTSGRPQYF.

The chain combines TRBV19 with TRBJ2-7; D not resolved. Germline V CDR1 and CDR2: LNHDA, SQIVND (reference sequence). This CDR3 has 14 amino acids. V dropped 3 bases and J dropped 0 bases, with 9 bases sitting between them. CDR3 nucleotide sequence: TGTGCCAGTAGTATTCAGTCTAGCTCCTACGAGCAGTACTTC. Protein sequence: CASSIQSSSYEQYF.

The CDR3 spells CASSLSRSSNQPQHF. The CDR3 region has the DNA TGTGCCAGTAGTCTCTCCCGGTCCAGCAATCAGCCCCAGCATTTT. This chain connects TRBV19 to TRBJ1-5; D call uncertain. V lost 5 bases and J 1 base, leaving 12 bases between the germline ends. This CDR3 spans 15 amino acids. Germline loops: CDR1 LNHDA, CDR2 SQIVND (reference sequence).

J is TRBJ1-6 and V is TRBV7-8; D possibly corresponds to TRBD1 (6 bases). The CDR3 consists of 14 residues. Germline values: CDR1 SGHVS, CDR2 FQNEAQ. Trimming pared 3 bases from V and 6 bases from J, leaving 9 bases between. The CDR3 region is CASSFGQFNSPLHF. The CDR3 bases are TGTGCCAGCAGCTTCGGACAGTTTAATTCACCCCTCCACTTT.